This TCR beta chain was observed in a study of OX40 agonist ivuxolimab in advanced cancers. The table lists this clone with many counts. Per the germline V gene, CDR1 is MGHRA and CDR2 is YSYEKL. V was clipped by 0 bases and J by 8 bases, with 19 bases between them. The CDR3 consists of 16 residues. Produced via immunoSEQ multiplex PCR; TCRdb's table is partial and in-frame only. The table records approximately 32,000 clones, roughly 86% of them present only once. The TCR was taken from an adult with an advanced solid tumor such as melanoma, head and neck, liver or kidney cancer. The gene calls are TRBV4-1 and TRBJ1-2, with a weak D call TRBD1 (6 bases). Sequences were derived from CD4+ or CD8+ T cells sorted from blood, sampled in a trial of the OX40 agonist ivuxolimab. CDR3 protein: CASSQDIRGSGLGYTF. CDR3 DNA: TGCGCCAGCAGCCAAGACATCAGGGGATCGGGATTGGGCTACACCTTC.